This TCR beta chain was obtained from a study of CD8 T cells in Susac syndrome. Study-level background: When their blood was taken, the Susac syndrome patients had either not yet had any therapy, were taking corticosteroids, or were taking intravenous immunoglobulin alone. Findings and caveats of the study: An acknowledgment was made by the study that its TCR sequencing and HLA analysis involved relatively few individuals. CD4+ T cell repertoires in Susac syndrome exhibited no evidence of clonal expansion.

TCR beta sequences were obtained from blood CD8+ and CD4+ T cells. The CDR3 is made up of 13 amino acids. V lost 0 bases to trimming and J lost 4 bases, with 3 bases between them. The germline V gene has CDR1 SEHNR and CDR2 FQNEAQ (reference sequence). Reverse transcription of roughly 0.5 to 1 ug RNA used random hexamers. In TCRdb, the immunoSEQ multiplex PCR reads were re-called with MiXCR into one record per CDR3 protein. The table has under 200,000 distinct CDR3 sequences, about 96% seen once; the top ten hold less than 0.15%. As regards this clonotype: What it binds is not known.

V and J are TRBV7-9 and TRBJ2-2, with unresolved D. The TCR comes from a human donor with Susac syndrome. The sequenced sample was CD4+ T cells from PBMCs. The CDR3 region has the DNA TGTGCCAGCAGCTTAGCGGGCACCGGGGAGCTGTTTTTT. Its protein product is CASSLAGTGELFF.